This T cell receptor (beta chain) was identified during a study of blood T cell repertoires in COVID-19. About the study: Collection of acute and convalescent COVID-19 samples took place in the United States, Italy and Spain. PBMCs, B-cell-depleted T cells, or T cells were the source of the cDNA or gDNA that made up the material.

CDR1 and CDR2 (germline): SNHLY, FYNNEI. The V end was cut by 4 bases, the J end by 6 bases, with 9 bases between. This CDR3 region has 13 residues. In the authors' methods: Reference gene primer amplification gave nucleated cell count estimates. TCRdb's copy holds only in-frame clones and misses some; the assay was immunoSEQ multiplex PCR. V and J calls and clone size are those listed in that table; D and trimming were worked out from the DNA. There are approximately 52,000 clones in the sample; approximately 86% occur only once, and 1% to 1.5% lies in the top ten. V usage is TRBV2 and J usage is TRBJ2-2, with D tentatively TRBD2 (5 bases). The TCR comes from a man between 60 and 75 years old with acute or convalescent COVID-19. Specimen: peripheral blood. The CDR3 DNA reads as TGTGCCAGCAGTGTTTCGGGGTCCGGGGAGCTGTTTTTT. It translates to CASSVSGSGELFF.